The present entry profiles one T cell receptor (beta chain) with its context. What it binds is unknown. The PCR ran on 60 Vbeta and 13 Jbeta primers. Clones were read by immunoSEQ multiplex PCR, and TCRdb kept only the in-frame ones, dropping some. The data show about 120,000 clones, over 60% seen once. J was trimmed by 1 base and V by 3 bases; bases with no gene match: 5. CDR1 is SGHAT and CDR2 is FQNNGV in the germline V gene. The CDR3 covers 16 residues. This record belongs to a study of cytomegalovirus exposure and HLA in healthy donors. Turning to the study itself: There were some 400 genotyped donors. Of these, 81% fell in the genetic ancestry cluster associated with self-reported Caucasian donors. General study points: A later analysis reportedly identified an Asian-associated ancestry cluster as carrying fewer N-insertions than the roughly 700-donor mean. The classifier was said to identify cytomegalovirus status with high specificity and sensitivity.

The sequence came from a man aged 25-40 years in good health and CMV-seronegative. Specimen: PBMCs. This chain uses TRBV11-2 with TRBJ1-3, with TRBD1 matching over 8 bases. In DNA, the CDR3 is TGTGCCAGCAGCTTCTCCCAGGGGGCTTCTGGAAACACCATATATTTT. Encoded protein: CASSFSQGASGNTIYF.